The clone carrying this T cell receptor (beta chain) came up many times. This specimen belongs to a study of HIV-infected children after antiretroviral therapy interruption. Study background: Weeks 0, 12, interruption end (24 or 48), and about 3 years post-study gave interruption-arm samples.

The V end was cut by 4 bases, the J end by 2 bases, with 15 bases between. The length of the CDR3 is 15 residues. The V gene's germline CDR1 is SGHRS and CDR2 YFSETQ. The treatment was: PENTA 11 planned treatment interruption arm or continuous ART arm. Unique molecular identifiers were included in an RNA-based 3' RACE TCR library. Each CDR3 protein gets one entry after TCRdb re-called the 3' RACE reads with MiXCR. The table shows over 35,000 distinct CDR3 sequences, with approximately 6.1% occurring only once. The sequence was collected from a pool of human donors with HIV. The sequencing here drew on CD45RA+ CD4+ T cells from PBMCs, pooled from several time points, taken from a donor given antiretroviral therapy, either interrupted or continuous. Indicated subset: naive CD4+ CD45RA+ CD45RO- T cells. J is TRBJ2-5 and V is TRBV5-1; D is unclear. The CDR3 sequence: CASSNMITVQETQYF. The CDR3 DNA is TGCGCCAGCAGCAACATGATCACAGTACAAGAGACCCAGTACTTC.